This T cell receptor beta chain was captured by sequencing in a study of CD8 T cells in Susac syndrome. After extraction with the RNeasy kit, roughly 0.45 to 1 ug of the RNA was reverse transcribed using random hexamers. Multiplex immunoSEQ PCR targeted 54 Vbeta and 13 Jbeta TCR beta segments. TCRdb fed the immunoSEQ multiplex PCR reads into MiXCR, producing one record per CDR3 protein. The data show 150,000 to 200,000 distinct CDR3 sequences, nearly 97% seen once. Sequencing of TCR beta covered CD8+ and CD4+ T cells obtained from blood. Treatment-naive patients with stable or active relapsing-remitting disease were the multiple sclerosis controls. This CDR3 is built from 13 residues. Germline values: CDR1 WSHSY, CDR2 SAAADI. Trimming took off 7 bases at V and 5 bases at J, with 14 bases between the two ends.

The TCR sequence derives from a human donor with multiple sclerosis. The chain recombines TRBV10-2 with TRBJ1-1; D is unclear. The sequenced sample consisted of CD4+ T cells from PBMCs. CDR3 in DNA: TGCGCCAGCACCCGAACCGACGAGACTGAAGCTTTCTTT. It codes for CASTRTDETEAFF.